This entry features one TCR beta chain sequence. TCRdb's copy holds only in-frame clones and misses some; the assay was immunoSEQ multiplex PCR. The table has 150,000 or so clones, roughly 93% seen once. The entry originates in a study of control samples from healthy donors and cancer patients. Looked up from germline, CDR1 is MNHEY and CDR2 is SVGEGT. CDR3 length: 14 residues. V shed 5 bases and J shed 2 bases, with 10 bases lying between them. The sample comprised blood. The TCR was taken from a man between 18 and 29 years old in good health. The chain has TRBV6-2 or TRBV6-3 and TRBJ2-1; TRBD2 is a possible D gene (5 bases). In nucleotides, the CDR3 is TGTGCCAGCAGTGTCGGGGAAACCTACAATGAGCAGTTCTTC. Protein: CASSVGETYNEQFF.